The sequence of this T cell receptor beta chain was determined in a study of cytomegalovirus exposure and HLA in healthy donors. Whole-study context: Genotyping of more than 300 donors showed that around 85% belonged to the Caucasian-associated ancestry cluster. Study-wide points: Investigators reported around 150 TCR beta chains as tied to cytomegalovirus. 87-base-pair reads could not separate some V segments, including TRBV6-2 and TRBV6-3.

This clone showed up just a few times. Antigen: not known. The same CDR3 is also encoded by other DNA sequences in this sample. Primers for the PCR totalled 60 Vbeta and 13 Jbeta. The protocol was immunoSEQ multiplex PCR, while the TCRdb copy is restricted to in-frame clones and leaves out a portion. The repertoire holds some 250,000 clones, with roughly 82% as singletons. From germline, CDR1 is SEHNR and CDR2 FQNEAQ (reference sequence). Deletions cut 3 bases from V and 8 bases from J, with 5 bases between. This CDR3 has 11 amino acids. The sequence came from a woman between 40 and 55 years old in good health and CMV-seropositive. The sample comprised PBMCs. The chain employs TRBV7-9 and TRBJ2-1; no firm D call. CDR3 coding DNA: TGTGCCAGCAGCTTTAGTGATGAGCAGTTCTTC. As protein: CASSFSDEQFF.